This T cell receptor beta chain came from a study of T cell responses to AZD1222 COVID-19 vaccine. Per the germline V gene, CDR1 is SGHRS and CDR2 is YFSETQ. V was cut by 0 bases and J by 4 bases, with 2 bases left in between. This CDR3 region has 12 residues. Some clones are missing from TCRdb's copy, which holds only in-frame ones; the method was immunoSEQ multiplex PCR. The sample includes 100,000 to 150,000 clones, 85% to 90% seen only once; the top ten take 28%. Overall study results and limits: Spike-wide coverage was observed for vaccine-associated CD4 TCRs, with dominant responses at 160-218 and 743-854. Two AZD1222 doses significantly raised spike-specific TCR breadth and depth over controls. Repertoire sampling happened only post peak T cell response. Reportedly, nearly half of unique spike TCRs recognized epitopes outside B.1.351/B.1.1.7 mutations.

Of note for this clone: Its specificity is not known.

This sequence originates from an adult in good health. This specimen was peripheral blood, taken on day 0 of AZD1222 vaccination. The chain links TRBV5-1 to TRBJ1-3; D unclear. The CDR3 loop is CASSLDGNTIYF. CDR3 nucleotide sequence: TGCGCCAGCAGCTTGGACGGAAACACCATATATTTT.